The TCR beta chain described here comes from a study of blood T cell repertoires in COVID-19. Per the authors' pipeline: How many nucleated cells were present was estimated from reference gene primer amplification. TCRdb's table, derived via immunoSEQ multiplex PCR, lists solely in-frame clones and lacks some. The V and J calls and clone size were taken over from that table, and D and trimming were inferred from the DNA. Here the sample spans under 250,000 clones, 81% being singletons. The CDR3 runs 15 residues. Trimming removed 1 base from V and 4 bases from J, with 12 bases in between. The germline V gene encodes CDR1 KGHSH and CDR2 LQKENI.

V gene TRBV18 combines with J gene TRBJ2-3, with D tentatively TRBD1 (6 bases). The sequenced sample was peripheral blood. This receptor was taken from a woman of 80 years or more with acute or convalescent COVID-19. CDR3 loop: CASSPRAGESDTQYF. In DNA form, the CDR3 reads TGTGCCAGCTCACCACGGGCAGGGGAATCAGATACGCAGTATTTT.